This TCR beta chain was sequenced for a study of cytomegalovirus exposure and HLA in healthy donors. Study in general: A later analysis reported the same platform for the roughly 120 validation repertoires and the 500 to 700 first-cohort repertoires.

A word on this clone: Its antigen is as yet unknown.

The ends lost 4 bases at V and 3 bases at J; junction bases unmatched: 6. Germline values: CDR1 SGHRS, CDR2 YFSETQ. This CDR3 is 14 amino acids long. Study findings and constraints: Cytomegalovirus status, reportedly, was diagnosed with high specificity and sensitivity by the classifier. Altogether, 164 TCR beta chains were recorded as cytomegalovirus-associated. Most TCR sequences were rare, but some public TCRs occurred in many donors.

Sequencing was performed with immunoSEQ multiplex PCR; in TCRdb, only in-frame clones are kept and a portion is missing. The sample has more than 140,000 clones, less than 90% seen once; the top ten hold about 3.1%. Sequenced input: PBMCs. The chain has TRBV5-1 and TRBJ2-5; 7 bases line up with TRBD1. The receptor's source is a woman aged 18-30 years in good health and CMV-seropositive. CDR3 region: CASSPGTDKETQYF. CDR3 sequence (DNA): TGCGCCAGCAGCCCCGGGACAGATAAAGAGACCCAGTACTTC. Supplemented by reference TRBV5-1 and TRBJ2-5, the full variable domain reads KAGVTQTPRYLIKTRGQQVTLSCSPISGHRSVSWYQQTPGQGLQFLFEYFSETQRNKGNFPGRFSGRQFSNSRSEMNVSTLELGDSALYLCASSPGTDKETQYFGPGTRLLVL.